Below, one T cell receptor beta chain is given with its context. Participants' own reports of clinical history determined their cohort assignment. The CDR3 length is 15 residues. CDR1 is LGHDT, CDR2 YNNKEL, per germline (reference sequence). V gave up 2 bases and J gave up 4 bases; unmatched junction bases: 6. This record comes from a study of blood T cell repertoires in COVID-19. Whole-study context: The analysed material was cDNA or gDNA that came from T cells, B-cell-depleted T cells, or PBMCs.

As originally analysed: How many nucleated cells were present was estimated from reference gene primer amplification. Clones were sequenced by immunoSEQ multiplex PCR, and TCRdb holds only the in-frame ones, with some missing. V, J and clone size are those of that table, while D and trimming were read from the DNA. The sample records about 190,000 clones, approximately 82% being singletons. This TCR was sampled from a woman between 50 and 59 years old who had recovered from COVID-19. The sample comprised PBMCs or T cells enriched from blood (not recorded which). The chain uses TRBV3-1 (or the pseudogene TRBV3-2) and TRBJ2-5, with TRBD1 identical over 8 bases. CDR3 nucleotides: TGTGCCAGCAGCCAAAATCCAGGGGGCACAGAGACCCAGTACTTC. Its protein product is CASSQNPGGTETQYF.